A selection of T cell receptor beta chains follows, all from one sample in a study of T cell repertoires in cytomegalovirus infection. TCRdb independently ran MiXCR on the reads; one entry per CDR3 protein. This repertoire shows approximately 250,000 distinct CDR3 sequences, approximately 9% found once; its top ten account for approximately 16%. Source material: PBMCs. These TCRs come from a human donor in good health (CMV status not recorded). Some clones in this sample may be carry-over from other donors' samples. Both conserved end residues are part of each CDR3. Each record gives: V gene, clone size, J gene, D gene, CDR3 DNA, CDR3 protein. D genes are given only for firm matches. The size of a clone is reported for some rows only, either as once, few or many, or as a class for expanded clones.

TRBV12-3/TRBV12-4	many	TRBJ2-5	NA	TGTGCCAGCAGGAGGACTCCTCGAGAGACCCAGTACTTC	CASRRTPRETQYF
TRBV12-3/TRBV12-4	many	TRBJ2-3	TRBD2	TGTGCCAGCAGTTTAGGACTAGCGGGGGGGTTTTTAGATACGCAGTATTTT	CASSLGLAGGFLDTQYF
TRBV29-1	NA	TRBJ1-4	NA	TGCAGCGTTGACTTAGGGTCTTCGGAAAAACTGTTTTTT	CSVDLGSSEKLFF
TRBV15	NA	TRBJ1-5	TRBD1	TGTGCCACCAGCATTAGACAGGGTGCGGAGCAGCATTTT	CATSIRQGAEQHF
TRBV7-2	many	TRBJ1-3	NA	TGTGCCAGCAGCGGCGGTTTGGGGGGTGGGTCTGGAAACACCATATATTTT	CASSGGLGGGSGNTIYF
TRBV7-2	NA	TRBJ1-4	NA	TGTGCCAGCAGCTCGAAAGGAGGGGAAAAACTGTTTTTT	CASSSKGGEKLFF
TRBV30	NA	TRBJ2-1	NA	TGTGCCTGTAAGGGGGATAATGAGCAGTTCTTC	CACKGDNEQFF
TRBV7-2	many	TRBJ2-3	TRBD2	TGTGCCAGCAGCTTAGGCGCGGGGGGCCCAGATACGCAGTATTTT	CASSLGAGGPDTQYF
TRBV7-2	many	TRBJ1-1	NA	TGTGCCAGCAGCCCCTCGGCAGGGCAGAACACTGAAGCTTTCTTT	CASSPSAGQNTEAFF
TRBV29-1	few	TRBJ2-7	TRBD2	TGCAGCGTTGAGAGCGGGAGGGCCCGTGAGCAGTACTTC	CSVESGRAREQYF
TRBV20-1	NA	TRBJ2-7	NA	TGCAGTGCTCCACGGGCCTCCCAGTACTTC	CSAPRASQYF
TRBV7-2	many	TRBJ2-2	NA	TGTGCCAGCAGCTTAGTGCAGAGGGTCGGGGAGCTGTTTTTT	CASSLVQRVGELFF
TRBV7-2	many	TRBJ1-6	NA	TGTGCCAGCAGCTTAGTGCGGGATCCCCTCCACTTT	CASSLVRDPLHF
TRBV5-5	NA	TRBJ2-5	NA	TGTGCCAGCAGCTTGTACGGCAACCAAGAGACCCAGTACTTC	CASSLYGNQETQYF
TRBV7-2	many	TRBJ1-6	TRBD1	TGTGCCAGCAGCGTCGCGACAGGGGATAATTCACCCCTCCACTTT	CASSVATGDNSPLHF
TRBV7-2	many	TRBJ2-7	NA	TGTGCCAGCAGCTTAGCGGGTGGTAGGGCGGAGAACGAGCAGTACTTC	CASSLAGGRAENEQYF
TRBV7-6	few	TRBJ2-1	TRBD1	TGTGCCAGCAGCCTACCGACAGGGGGTTACAATGAGCAGTTCTTC	CASSLPTGGYNEQFF
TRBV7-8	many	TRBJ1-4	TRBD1	TGTGCCAGCAGTGGGGGACAGGTCGCAACTAATGAAAAACTGTTTTTT	CASSGGQVATNEKLFF
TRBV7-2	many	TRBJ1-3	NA	TGTGCCAGCAGCTTTTCGCAGCGGGGAGACACCATATATTTT	CASSFSQRGDTIYF
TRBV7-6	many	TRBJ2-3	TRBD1	TGTGCCAGCAGCGAAGGACAGGGGGCCACAGATACGCAGTATTTT	CASSEGQGATDTQYF
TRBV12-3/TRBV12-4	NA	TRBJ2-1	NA	TGTGCCAGCAGTTTGATAGGAGTTGAGCAGTTCTTC	CASSLIGVEQFF
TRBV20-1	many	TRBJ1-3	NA	TGCAGTGCTAGAGGTGGGGCAGGGCCCGATCCAAGATTCACTGGAAACACCATATATTTT	CSARGGAGPDPRFTGNTIYF
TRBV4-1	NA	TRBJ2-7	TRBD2	TGCGCCAGCAGCCAAGAGACGGGGGGGAGGGCCCCATACGAGCAGTACTTC	CASSQETGGRAPYEQYF
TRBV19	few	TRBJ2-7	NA	TGTGCCAGTAGTGGGGGACGGAGCCTCTCCTACGAGCAGTACTTC	CASSGGRSLSYEQYF